This record covers a single T cell receptor (beta chain). These data come from a study of cytomegalovirus exposure and HLA in healthy donors. The PCR ran on 60 Vbeta and 13 Jbeta primers. The repertoire was sequenced with immunoSEQ multiplex PCR; TCRdb's copy has only in-frame clones and lacks some. This table holds about 190,000 clones, roughly 80% found once. The receptor comes from a woman aged 25 to 39 in good health and CMV-seropositive. Sequenced input: PBMCs.

Written as DNA, the CDR3 is TGTGCCAGCAGAACTCGGACAGGGGGCGGCTACACCTTC. Its translation: CASRTRTGGGYTF. The V gene is TRBV6-6, the J gene TRBJ1-2, with TRBD1 matching 11 bases. V lost 6 bases to trimming and J lost 8 bases; unmatched junction nucleotides: 5. This CDR3 comprises 13 residues. Per germline, CDR1 MNHNY and CDR2 SVGAGI (reference sequence).